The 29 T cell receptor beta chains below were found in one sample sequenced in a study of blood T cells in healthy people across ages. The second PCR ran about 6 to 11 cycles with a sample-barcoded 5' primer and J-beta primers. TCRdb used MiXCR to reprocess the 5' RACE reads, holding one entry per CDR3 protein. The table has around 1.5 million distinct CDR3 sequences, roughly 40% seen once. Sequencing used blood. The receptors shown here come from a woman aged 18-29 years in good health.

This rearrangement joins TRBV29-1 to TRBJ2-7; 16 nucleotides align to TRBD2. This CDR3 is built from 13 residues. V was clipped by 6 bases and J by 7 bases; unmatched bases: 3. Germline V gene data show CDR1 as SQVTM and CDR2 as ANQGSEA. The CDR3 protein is CSVGLAGGDEQYF. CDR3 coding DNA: TGCAGCGTGGGACTAGCGGGAGGGGATGAGCAGTACTTC.

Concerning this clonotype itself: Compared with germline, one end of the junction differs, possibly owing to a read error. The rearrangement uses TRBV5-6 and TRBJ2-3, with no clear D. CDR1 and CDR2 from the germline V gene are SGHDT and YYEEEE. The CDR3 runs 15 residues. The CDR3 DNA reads TGTGCCAGCAGCCCCATTGGCCCTAACACAGATACGCGGTATTTT. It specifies CASSPIGPNTDTRYF.

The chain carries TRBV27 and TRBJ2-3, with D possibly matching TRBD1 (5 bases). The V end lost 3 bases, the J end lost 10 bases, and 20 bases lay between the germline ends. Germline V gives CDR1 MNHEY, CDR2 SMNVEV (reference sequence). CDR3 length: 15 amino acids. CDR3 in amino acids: CASSLRPRKGWAQYF. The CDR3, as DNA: TGTGCCAGCAGTTTGAGGCCTAGAAAGGGGTGGGCGCAGTATTTT.

CDR3 in DNA: TGTGCCAGCAGTCCCGCCCAATCTAGTCTAGCGGGAGATACGCAGTATTTT. Translating it yields CASSPAQSSLAGDTQYF. This rearrangement joins TRBV27 to TRBJ2-3; 8 bases align to TRBD2. The CDR3 has 17 amino acids. The germline gives CDR1 MNHEY, CDR2 SMNVEV (reference sequence). J was trimmed by 5 bases and V by 5 bases; bases with no gene match: 15.

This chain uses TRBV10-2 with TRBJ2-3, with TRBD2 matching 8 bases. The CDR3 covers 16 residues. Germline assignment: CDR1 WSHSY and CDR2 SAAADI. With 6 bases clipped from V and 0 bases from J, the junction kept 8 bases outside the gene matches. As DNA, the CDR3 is TGCGCCAGCAGCCCGACTAGCGCCCTTAGCACAGATACGCAGTATTTT. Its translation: CASSPTSALSTDTQYF.

CDR3 protein: CASSVAGQGAEAFF. CDR3 nucleotides: TGTGCCAGCAGCGTAGCTGGACAGGGGGCTGAAGCTTTCTTT. The chain combines TRBV9 with TRBJ1-1; 10 nucleotides match TRBD1. Trimming at V came to 0 bases and at J to 6 bases, leaving 2 bases not matched to a gene. The CDR3 sequence is 14 residues long. Looked up from germline, CDR1 is SGDLS and CDR2 is YYNGEE. The entire variable domain, with the rest obtained from reference TRBV9 and TRBJ1-1, is as follows: DSGVTQTPKHLITATGQRVTLRCSPRSGDLSVYWYQQSLDQGLQFLIQYYNGEERAKGNILERFSAQQFPDLHSELNLSSLELGDSALYFCASSVAGQGAEAFFGQGTRLTVV.

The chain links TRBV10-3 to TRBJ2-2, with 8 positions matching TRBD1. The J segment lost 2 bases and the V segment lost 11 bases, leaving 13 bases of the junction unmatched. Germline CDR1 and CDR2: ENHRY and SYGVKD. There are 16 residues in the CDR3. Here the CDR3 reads CAFSPGTGLNTGELFF. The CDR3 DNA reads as TGTGCCTTTTCCCCCGGGACAGGACTTAACACCGGGGAGCTGTTTTTT.

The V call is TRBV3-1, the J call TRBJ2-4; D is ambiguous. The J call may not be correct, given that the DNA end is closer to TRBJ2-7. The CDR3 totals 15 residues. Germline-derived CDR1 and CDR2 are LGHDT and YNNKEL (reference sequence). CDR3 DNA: TGTGCCAGCAGCCAAGACACAACTCCGATATACGAGCAGTACTTC. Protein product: CASSQDTTPIYEQYF.

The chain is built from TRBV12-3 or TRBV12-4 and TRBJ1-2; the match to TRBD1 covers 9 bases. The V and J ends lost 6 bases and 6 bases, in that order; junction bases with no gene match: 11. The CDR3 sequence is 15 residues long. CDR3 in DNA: TGTGCCAGCAGCCCAACCGGGACAGGGCGGGATGGCTACACCTTC. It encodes CASSPTGTGRDGYTF.

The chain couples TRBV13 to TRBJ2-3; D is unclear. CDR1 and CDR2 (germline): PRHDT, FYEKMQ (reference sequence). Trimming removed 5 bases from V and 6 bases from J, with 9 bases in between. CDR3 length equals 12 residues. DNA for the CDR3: TGTGCCAGCAGCCCCACCCTCGATACGCAGTATTTT. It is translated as CASSPTLDTQYF.

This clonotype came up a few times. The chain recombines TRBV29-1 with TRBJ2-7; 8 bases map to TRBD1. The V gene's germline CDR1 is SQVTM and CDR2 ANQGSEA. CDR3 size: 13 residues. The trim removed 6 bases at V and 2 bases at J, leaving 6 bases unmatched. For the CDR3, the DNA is TGCAGCGTCGCAGACAGGGGCACCTACGAGCAGTACTTC. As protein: CSVADRGTYEQYF.

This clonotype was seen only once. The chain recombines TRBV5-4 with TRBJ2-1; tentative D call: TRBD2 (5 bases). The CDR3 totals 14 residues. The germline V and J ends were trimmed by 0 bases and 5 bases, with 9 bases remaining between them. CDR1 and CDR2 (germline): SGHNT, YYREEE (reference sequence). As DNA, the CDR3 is TGTGCCAGCAGCTTGGTTCGGGAAGACAATGAGCAGTTCTTC. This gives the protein CASSLVREDNEQFF.

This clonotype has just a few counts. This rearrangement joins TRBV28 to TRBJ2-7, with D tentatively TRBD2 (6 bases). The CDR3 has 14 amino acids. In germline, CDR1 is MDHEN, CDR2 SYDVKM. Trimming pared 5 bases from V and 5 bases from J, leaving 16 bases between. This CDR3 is CASSLGGPSNEQYF. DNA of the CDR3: TGTGCCAGCAGTCTCGGGGGTCCTTCCAACGAGCAGTACTTC.

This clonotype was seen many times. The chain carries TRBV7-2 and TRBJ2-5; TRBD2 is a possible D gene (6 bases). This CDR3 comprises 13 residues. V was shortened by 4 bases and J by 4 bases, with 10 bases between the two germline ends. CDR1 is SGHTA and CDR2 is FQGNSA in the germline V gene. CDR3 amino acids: CASSWRDLETQYF. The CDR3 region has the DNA TGTGCCAGCAGCTGGCGGGACTTAGAGACCCAGTACTTC.

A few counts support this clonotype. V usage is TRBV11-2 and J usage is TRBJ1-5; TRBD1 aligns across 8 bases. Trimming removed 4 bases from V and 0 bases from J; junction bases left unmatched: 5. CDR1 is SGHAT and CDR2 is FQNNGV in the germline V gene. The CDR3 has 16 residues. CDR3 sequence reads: CASSSGQGPSNQPQHF. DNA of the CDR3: TGTGCCAGCAGCTCAGGACAGGGACCTAGCAATCAGCCCCAGCATTTT.

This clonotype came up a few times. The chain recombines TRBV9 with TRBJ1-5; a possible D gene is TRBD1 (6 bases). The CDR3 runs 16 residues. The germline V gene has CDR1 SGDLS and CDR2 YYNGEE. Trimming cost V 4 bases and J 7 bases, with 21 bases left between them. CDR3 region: CASSPQDSLPGQPQHF. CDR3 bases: TGTGCCAGCAGCCCCCAGGACAGCTTGCCCGGGCAGCCCCAGCATTTT.

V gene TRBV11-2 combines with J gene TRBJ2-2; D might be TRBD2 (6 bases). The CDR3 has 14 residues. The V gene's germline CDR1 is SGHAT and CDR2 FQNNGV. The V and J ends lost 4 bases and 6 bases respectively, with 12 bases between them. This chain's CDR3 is CASSSTSRPGELFF. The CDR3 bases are TGTGCCAGCAGCTCCACTAGCAGACCCGGGGAGCTGTTTTTT.

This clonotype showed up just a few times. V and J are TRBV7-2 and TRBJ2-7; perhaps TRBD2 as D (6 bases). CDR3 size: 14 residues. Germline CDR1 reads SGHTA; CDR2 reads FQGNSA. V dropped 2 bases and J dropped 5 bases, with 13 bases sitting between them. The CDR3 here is CASSLPGLGDEQYF. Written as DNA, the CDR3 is TGTGCCAGCAGCTTACCGGGACTGGGCGACGAGCAGTACTTC.

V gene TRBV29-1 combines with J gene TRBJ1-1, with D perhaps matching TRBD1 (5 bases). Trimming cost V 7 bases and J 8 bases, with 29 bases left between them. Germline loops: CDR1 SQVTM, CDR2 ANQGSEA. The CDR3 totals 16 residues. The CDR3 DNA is TGCAGCGCACGTTGGACCCCACTCCGCGGGGACGCGGAAGCTTTCTTT. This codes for CSARWTPLRGDAEAFF.

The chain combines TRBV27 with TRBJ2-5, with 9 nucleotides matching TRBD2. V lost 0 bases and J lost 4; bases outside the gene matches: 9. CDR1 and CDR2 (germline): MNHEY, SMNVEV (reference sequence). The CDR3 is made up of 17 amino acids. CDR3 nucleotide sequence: TGTGCCAGCAGTTTATCGCCCCCCGCTAGCGGGGTAGAGACCCAGTACTTC. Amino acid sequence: CASSLSPPASGVETQYF.

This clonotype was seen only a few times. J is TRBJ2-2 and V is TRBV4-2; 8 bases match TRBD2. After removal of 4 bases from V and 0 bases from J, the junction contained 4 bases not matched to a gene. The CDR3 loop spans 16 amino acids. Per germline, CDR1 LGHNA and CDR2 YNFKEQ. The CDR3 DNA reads TGTGCCAGCAGCCCATTAGCGGGGACGAACACCGGGGAGCTGTTTTTT. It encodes CASSPLAGTNTGELFF.

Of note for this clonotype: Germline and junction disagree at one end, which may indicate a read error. CDR3 DNA: TGTGCCATCAGTGGTGATCGCTCTGGAAACACCACATATTTT. Protein: CAISGDRSGNTTYF. The chain carries TRBV10-3 and TRBJ1-3, with D uncertain. Germline V gives CDR1 ENHRY, CDR2 SYGVKD. CDR3 length: 14 amino acids.

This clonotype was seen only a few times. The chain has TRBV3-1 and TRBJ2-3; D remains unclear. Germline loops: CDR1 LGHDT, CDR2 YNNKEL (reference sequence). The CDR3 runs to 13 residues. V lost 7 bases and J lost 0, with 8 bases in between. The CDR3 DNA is TGTGCCAGCAAGGCTCTTAGCACAGATACGCAGTATTTT. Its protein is CASKALSTDTQYF.

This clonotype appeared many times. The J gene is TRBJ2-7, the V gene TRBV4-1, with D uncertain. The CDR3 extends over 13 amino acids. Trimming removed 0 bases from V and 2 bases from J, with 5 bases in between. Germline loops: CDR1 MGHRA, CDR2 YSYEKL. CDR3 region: CASSQDLPYEQYF. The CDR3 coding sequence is TGCGCCAGCAGCCAAGATCTACCCTACGAGCAGTACTTC.

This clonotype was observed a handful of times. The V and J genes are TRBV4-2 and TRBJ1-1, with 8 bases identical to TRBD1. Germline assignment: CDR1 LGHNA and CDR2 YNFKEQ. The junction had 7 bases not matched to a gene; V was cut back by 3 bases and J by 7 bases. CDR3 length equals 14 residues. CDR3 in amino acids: CASSQDRDRREAFF. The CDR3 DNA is TGTGCCAGCAGCCAGGACCGGGACAGGCGTGAAGCTTTCTTT.

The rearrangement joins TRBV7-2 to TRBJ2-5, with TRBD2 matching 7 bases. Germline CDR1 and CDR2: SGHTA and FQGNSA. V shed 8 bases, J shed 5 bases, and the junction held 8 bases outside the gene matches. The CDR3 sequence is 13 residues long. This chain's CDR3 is CASRPRTSETQYF. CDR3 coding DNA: TGTGCCAGCCGCCCCCGGACTAGTGAGACCCAGTACTTC.

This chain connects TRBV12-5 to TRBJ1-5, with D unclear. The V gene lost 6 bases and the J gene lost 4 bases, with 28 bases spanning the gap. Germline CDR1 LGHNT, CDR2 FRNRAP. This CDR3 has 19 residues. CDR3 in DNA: TGTGCTAGTGGCCCTAAACAGCCGGCCTCTCCGAAGGGAAATCAGCCCCAGCATTTT. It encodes CASGPKQPASPKGNQPQHF.

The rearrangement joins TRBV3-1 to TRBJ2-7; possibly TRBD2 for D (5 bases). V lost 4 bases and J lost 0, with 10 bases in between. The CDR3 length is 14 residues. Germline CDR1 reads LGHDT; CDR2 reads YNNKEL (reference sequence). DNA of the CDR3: TGTGCCAGCAGCCCCGGGGAAGGCTCCTACGAGCAGTACTTC. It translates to CASSPGEGSYEQYF.

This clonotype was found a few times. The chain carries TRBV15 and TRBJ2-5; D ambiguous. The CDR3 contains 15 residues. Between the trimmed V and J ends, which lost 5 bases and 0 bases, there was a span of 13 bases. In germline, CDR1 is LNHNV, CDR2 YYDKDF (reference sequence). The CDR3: CATSPRRQNQETQYF. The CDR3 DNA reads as TGTGCCACCAGCCCACGCCGGCAGAACCAAGAGACCCAGTACTTC.